The 8 T cell receptor beta chains below come from one sample, sequenced in a study of shared clonotypes between healthy human individuals. Using immunoSEQ multiplex PCR, the repertoire was profiled, and TCRdb retains in-frame clones only, with some absent. The table records about 1,800,000 clones, over 85% of them present only once. As defined, naive CD8 cells were CD45RO-negative and positively selected for CCR7, with terminally differentiated effector memory CD45RA+ cells excluded. Sequencing was carried out using naive CD8+ T cells sorted from blood. These receptors were obtained from a young man in good health.

The J gene is TRBJ2-3, the V gene TRBV2; TRBD1 aligns across 9 bases. Trimming at V came to 8 bases and at J to 5 bases, leaving 5 bases not matched to a gene. Per germline, CDR1 SNHLY and CDR2 FYNNEI. The CDR3 runs to 13 residues. In DNA, the CDR3 is TGTGCCAGCGGGGACAGGGAGAGAGATACGCAGTATTTT. Amino acids: CASGDRERDTQYF.

V gene TRBV4-2 combines with J gene TRBJ2-7; TRBD2 matches at 13 bases. The CDR3 loop spans 18 amino acids. Germline V gives CDR1 LGHNA, CDR2 YNFKEQ. Unmatched junction bases numbered 6, after V lost 0 bases and J lost 1 base. CDR3 sequence: CASSQDGLAGALSYEQYF. The CDR3 DNA sequence: TGTGCCAGCAGCCAAGATGGACTAGCGGGGGCCTTATCCTACGAGCAGTACTTC.

This clone appeared a single time. V and J are TRBV7-9 and TRBJ2-1, with TRBD1 matching over 8 bases. V lost 5 bases to trimming and J lost 6 bases; unmatched junction nucleotides: 9. The CDR3 contains 15 residues. From germline, CDR1 is SEHNR and CDR2 FQNEAQ (reference sequence). The CDR3, as DNA: TGTGCCAGCAGCCTCCCCGTACAGGGGGGCAATGAGCAGTTCTTC. Translation: CASSLPVQGGNEQFF.

This rearrangement joins TRBV7-9 to TRBJ2-7; D possibly uses TRBD1 or TRBD2 (6 bases each). The germline V and J ends were trimmed by 5 bases and 4 bases, with 18 bases remaining between them. The CDR3 is made up of 15 amino acids. The germline gives CDR1 SEHNR, CDR2 FQNEAQ (reference sequence). CDR3 region: CASSNPGEGGYEQYF. The CDR3 coding sequence is TGTGCCAGCAGCAATCCGGGAGAGGGGGGATACGAGCAGTACTTC.

This chain joins TRBV10-1 and TRBJ2-7, with D tentatively TRBD1 (6 bases). V gave up 5 bases and J gave up 0 bases, with 11 bases separating them. CDR1 is WNHNN and CDR2 is SYGVQD in the germline V gene (reference sequence). The CDR3 consists of 14 residues. In nucleotides, the CDR3 is TGCGCCAGCAGTCAGGACAGAAACTCCTACGAGCAGTACTTC. Amino acids: CASSQDRNSYEQYF.

The chain joins TRBV27 to TRBJ2-3, with D perhaps matching TRBD2 (5 bases). The V and J ends lost 8 bases and 2 bases respectively, with 8 bases between them. The CDR3 is made up of 12 amino acids. Germline V gives CDR1 MNHEY, CDR2 SMNVEV (reference sequence). The CDR3 sequence: CASGEFTDTQYF. Written as DNA, the CDR3 is TGTGCCAGCGGGGAGTTCACAGATACGCAGTATTTT.

CDR3 protein: CASSQEEDRVNTEAFF. CDR3 sequence (DNA): TGCGCCAGCAGCCAAGAGGAGGACAGGGTGAACACTGAAGCTTTCTTT. The genes are TRBV4-3 and TRBJ1-1, with 8 bases identical to TRBD1. CDR1 and CDR2 from the germline V gene are LGHNA and YSLEER. V trimming: 0 bases; J trimming: 0 bases; junction bases outside the gene matches: 3. There are 16 residues in the CDR3.

The rearrangement joins TRBV7-8 to TRBJ2-1, with TRBD2 identical over 7 bases. The CDR3 consists of 13 residues. In germline, CDR1 is SGHVS, CDR2 FQNEAQ. With 1 base clipped from V and 14 bases from J, the junction kept 8 bases outside the gene matches. CDR3 sequence (DNA): TGTGCCAGCAGCTTAGGAGAGGTACGGGGGGAGTTCTTC. This translates into CASSLGEVRGEFF.